This TCR beta chain is drawn from a study of blood T cell repertoires in COVID-19. CDR1 and CDR2 from the germline V gene are SGHNT and YYREEE (reference sequence). V was clipped by 3 bases and J by 4 bases; unmatched bases: 9. CDR3 length: 15 amino acids. Source study methods: Cell counts per sample came from amplifying reference gene primers. The assay was immunoSEQ multiplex PCR, and TCRdb's table has in-frame clones only and misses some. V and J calls plus clone size are reproduced from that table; the DNA served to infer D and trimming. The sample holds approximately 190,000 clones, about four fifths seen once. Those who participated ranged in age from roughly 18 to 90 years and resided in roughly 26 US areas. A COVID-19 case had been met by exposed participants during the 2 weeks before study entry.

J is TRBJ1-2 and V is TRBV5-4; 7 bases line up with TRBD1. Material for sequencing was PBMCs or T cells enriched from blood (not recorded which). The source of this sequence is a woman aged 25 to 39 who had been exposed to COVID-19. The CDR3, as DNA: TGTGCCAGCAGCTCCGTCGCGGAGGGGGCCTATGGCTACACCTTC. Its protein is CASSSVAEGAYGYTF.